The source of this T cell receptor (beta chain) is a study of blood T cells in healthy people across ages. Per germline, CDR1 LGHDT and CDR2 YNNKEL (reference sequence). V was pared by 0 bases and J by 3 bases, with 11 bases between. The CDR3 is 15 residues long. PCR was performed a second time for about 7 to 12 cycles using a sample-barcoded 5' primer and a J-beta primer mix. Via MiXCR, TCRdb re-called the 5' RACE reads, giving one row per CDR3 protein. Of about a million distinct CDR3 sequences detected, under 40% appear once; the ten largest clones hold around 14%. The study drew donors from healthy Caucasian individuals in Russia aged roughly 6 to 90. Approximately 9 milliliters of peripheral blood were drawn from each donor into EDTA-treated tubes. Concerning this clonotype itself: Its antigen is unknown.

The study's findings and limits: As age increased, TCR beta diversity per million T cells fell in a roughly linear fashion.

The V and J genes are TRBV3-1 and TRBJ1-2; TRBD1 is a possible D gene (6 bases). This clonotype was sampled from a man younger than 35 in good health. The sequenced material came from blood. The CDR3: CASSQDPGADYGYTF. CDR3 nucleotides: TGTGCCAGCAGCCAAGATCCAGGGGCGGACTATGGCTACACCTTC.